This T cell receptor beta chain was profiled in a study of OX40 agonist ivuxolimab in advanced cancers. Using immunoSEQ multiplex PCR, the repertoire was profiled, and TCRdb retains in-frame clones only, with some absent. The sample shows approximately 59,000 clones, 88% of them seen only once. The germline V gene encodes CDR1 SGHVS and CDR2 FQNEAQ. CDR3 length: 21 amino acids. Losses at the gene ends were 1 base for V and 3 bases for J; bases not matched to a gene: 14. The sequence came from an adult with an advanced solid tumor such as melanoma, head and neck, liver or kidney cancer. This material consisted of CD4+ or CD8+ T cells sorted from blood, taken in a trial of the OX40 agonist ivuxolimab. This chain joins TRBV7-8 and TRBJ2-2, with 13 bases that match TRBD2. The CDR3 sequence is CASSLGSTGTSGNADTGELFF. DNA for the CDR3: TGTGCCAGCAGCTTAGGGTCGACGGGGACTAGCGGGAATGCTGACACCGGGGAGCTGTTTTTT.